What follows are 8 T cell receptor beta chains derived from one specimen sequenced in a study of molecular identifiers for immune sequencing clone quantification. TCRdb re-analysed the PCR reads in MiXCR, keeping a single row per CDR3 protein. The repertoire holds roughly 630,000 distinct CDR3 sequences, with roughly 25% as singletons. The sequenced sample was naive CD8+ T cells from blood, with Jurkat cell RNA spiked in. Subset described: FACS-sorted CD8+CD4-CCR7+CD45RA+ naive T cells. All receptors derive from a human donor in good health. Some libraries in this study had Jurkat cell RNA spiked in.

On this clonotype itself: One base away lies a much larger clone, so this may be a sequencing read error. V and J are TRBV24-1 and TRBJ2-2; 8 bases match TRBD1. The CDR3 has 16 residues. Germline CDR1 and CDR2: KGHDR and SFDVKD. In nucleotides, the CDR3 is TGTGCCACCGGTGATTTGCAGGGGGCGAGCTCCGGGGAGCTGTTTTTT. Its protein product is CATGDLQGASSGELFF.

At least ten counts were recorded for this clonotype. This chain joins TRBV18 and TRBJ1-4, with a weak D call TRBD1 (5 bases). Germline CDR1 reads KGHSH; CDR2 reads LQKENI. The CDR3 is 15 amino acids. Deletions cut 2 bases from V and 7 bases from J, with 14 bases between. CDR3 loop: CASSPTVEGPEKLFF. The CDR3 DNA follows: TGTGCCAGCTCACCAACGGTGGAGGGACCTGAAAAACTGTTTTTT.

This clonotype was found many times. The DNA for the CDR3 is TGTGCCAGCAGGGGCGGGGGGTCTAGCACAGATACGCAGTATTTT. Translating it yields CASRGGGSSTDTQYF. This chain links TRBV7-2 with TRBJ2-3; TRBD2 agrees at 8 bases. This CDR3 contains 15 residues. With V trimmed by 6 bases and J by 0 bases, 5 bases remained unmatched. The germline CDR1 and CDR2 sequences are SGHTA and FQGNSA.

The CDR3 region has the DNA TGTGCCAGCAGCCCGAAGGCAAGCACAGATACGCAGTATTTT. It codes for CASSPKASTDTQYF. The chain employs TRBV21-1 and TRBJ2-3. TRBV21-1 is labeled a pseudogene. The CDR3 totals 14 residues.

This clonotype was seen more than once but under ten times. The J gene is TRBJ2-3, the V gene TRBV9; D not resolved. Trimming took 0 bases from V and 0 from J, leaving 11 bases between them. The CDR3 has 16 residues. Germline CDR1 SGDLS, CDR2 YYNGEE. The CDR3 here is CASSVEWRTSTDTQYF. The CDR3 DNA reads TGTGCCAGCAGCGTAGAGTGGCGCACTAGCACAGATACGCAGTATTTT.

The chain recombines TRBV7-9 with TRBJ2-2; 11 bases are shared with TRBD1. The CDR3 consists of 15 residues. V lost 5 bases and J lost 3; bases outside the gene matches: 2. Germline CDR1 and CDR2: SEHNR and FQNEAQ (reference sequence). DNA for the CDR3: TGTGCCAGCAGCCCGGACAGGGGGCACACCGGGGAGCTGTTTTTT. As protein: CASSPDRGHTGELFF. The entire variable domain, with the rest obtained from reference TRBV7-9 and TRBJ2-2, is as follows: DTGVSQNPRHKITKRGQNVTFRCDPISEHNRLYWYRQTLGQGPEFLTYFQNEAQLEKSRLLSDRFSAERPKGSFSTLEIQRTEQGDSAMYLCASSPDRGHTGELFFGEGSRLTVL.

This clonotype was recorded a few times. This may come from a read error, since a much larger clone is one base off. This chain connects TRBV4-3 to TRBJ2-3, with a tentative D call TRBD2 (5 bases). Trimming pared 3 bases from V and 5 bases from J, leaving 18 bases between. The germline CDR1 and CDR2 sequences are LGHNA and YSLEER. The CDR3 runs 16 residues. CDR3: CASSQVARAPGDTQYF. The CDR3 DNA is TGCGCCAGCAGCCAGGTAGCGAGGGCGCCGGGAGATACGCAGTATTTT.

This clonotype was detected a few times. J is TRBJ2-1 and V is TRBV24-1; 13 bases agree with TRBD2. The CDR3 totals 15 residues. V gave up 4 bases and J gave up 9 bases; unmatched junction bases: 5. Germline values: CDR1 KGHDR, CDR2 SFDVKD. In DNA, the CDR3 is TGTGCCACCAGTGAACGGACTAGCGGGAGTATTGAGCAGTTCTTC. This codes for CATSERTSGSIEQFF.